This entry lists 3 T cell receptor beta chains sequenced from one sample in a study of cytomegalovirus exposure and HLA in healthy donors (dated 2017 in TCRdb). The library was generated by the immunoSEQ multiplex PCR assay. For the multiplex PCR, a mixture combining 60 forward primers for TCR Vbeta segments and 13 reverse primers for TCR Jbeta segments was used. TCRdb stores this immuneACCESS table with in-frame sequences only. Part of the clones is absent; in the studies checked, under half of the shortfall reflects unresolved V genes, and no reason is known for the rest. Counted in this sample were more than 140,000 clones; around three fifths of them appeared once. Jointly, the top ten make up under 3% of the sample. Sequenced sample: PBMCs. Every receptor here comes from a woman between 25 and 40 years old in good health and CMV-seropositive.

The V gene is TRBV10-3, the J gene TRBJ2-1, with 9 bases fitting TRBD2. The CDR3 is 12 residues long. The germline CDR1 and CDR2 sequences are ENHRY and SYGVKD. The V and J ends lost 11 bases and 8 bases, in that order; junction bases with no gene match: 7. This CDR3 reads CASRGGDHEQFF. For the CDR3, the DNA is TGTGCCTCCCGCGGGGGGGACCATGAGCAGTTCTTC.

The gene calls are TRBV5-1 and TRBJ1-2; 7 bases fit TRBD1. The CDR3 sequence is 14 residues long. V was pared by 4 bases and J by 3 bases, with 6 bases of the junction left unmatched. Germline CDR1 SGHRS, CDR2 YFSETQ. For the CDR3, the DNA is TGCGCCAGCAGCGGGAGGACAGGCGACTATGGCTACACCTTC. It specifies CASSGRTGDYGYTF.

A few counts support this clone. The chain recombines TRBV28 with TRBJ1-5, with 8 bases fitting TRBD1. The CDR3 covers 14 residues. Per the germline V gene, CDR1 is MDHEN and CDR2 is SYDVKM. V lost 5 bases and J lost 4; bases outside the gene matches: 4. The CDR3 spells CASSGDRRNQPQHF. The CDR3 bases are TGTGCCAGCAGTGGGGACAGGAGGAATCAGCCCCAGCATTTT.